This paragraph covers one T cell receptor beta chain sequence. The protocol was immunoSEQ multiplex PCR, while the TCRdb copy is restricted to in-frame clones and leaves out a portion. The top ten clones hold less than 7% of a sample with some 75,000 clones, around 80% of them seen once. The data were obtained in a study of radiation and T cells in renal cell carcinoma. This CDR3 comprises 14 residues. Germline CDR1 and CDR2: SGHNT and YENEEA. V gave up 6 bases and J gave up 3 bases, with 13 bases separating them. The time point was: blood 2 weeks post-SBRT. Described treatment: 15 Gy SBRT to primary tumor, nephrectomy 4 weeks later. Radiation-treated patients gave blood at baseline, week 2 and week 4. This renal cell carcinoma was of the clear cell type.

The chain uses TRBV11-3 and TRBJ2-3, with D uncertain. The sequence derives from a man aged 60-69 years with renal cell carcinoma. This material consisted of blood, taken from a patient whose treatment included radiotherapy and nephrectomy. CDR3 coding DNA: TGTGCCAGCAGTCCAGGCTTGAGGACAGATACGCAGTATTTT. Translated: CASSPGLRTDTQYF.